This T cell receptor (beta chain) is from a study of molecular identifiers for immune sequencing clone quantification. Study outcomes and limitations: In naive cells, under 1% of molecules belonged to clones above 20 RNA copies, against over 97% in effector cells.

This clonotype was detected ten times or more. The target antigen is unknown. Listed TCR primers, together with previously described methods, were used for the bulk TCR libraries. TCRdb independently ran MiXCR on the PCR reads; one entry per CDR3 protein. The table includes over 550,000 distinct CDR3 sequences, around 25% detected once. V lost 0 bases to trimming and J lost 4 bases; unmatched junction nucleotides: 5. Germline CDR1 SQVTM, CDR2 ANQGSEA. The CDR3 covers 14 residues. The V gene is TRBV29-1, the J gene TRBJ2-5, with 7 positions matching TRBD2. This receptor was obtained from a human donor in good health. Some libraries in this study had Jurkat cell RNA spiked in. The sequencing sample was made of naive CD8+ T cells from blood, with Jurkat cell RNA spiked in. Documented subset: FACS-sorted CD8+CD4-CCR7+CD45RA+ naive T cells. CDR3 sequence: CSVEEGGVGETQYF. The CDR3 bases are TGCAGCGTTGAAGAGGGAGGGGTGGGAGAGACCCAGTACTTC.